This T cell receptor beta chain comes out of a study of shared clonotypes between healthy human individuals. In unsorted samples, genomic DNA was obtained using 94 million or so PBMCs. Study results and limitations: Sampling included only blood; tissue repertoires likely differ.

Authors' data handling: Filtering was not the same, since immunoSEQ gave junction-only sequences without quality scores. TCRdb's table, derived via immunoSEQ multiplex PCR, lists solely in-frame clones and lacks some. That table supplies the V and J calls and clone size; D and trimming were determined from the DNA. The sample includes 400,000 to 600,000 clones, roughly three quarters of them seen just once. Concerning this clone: The antigen is not known.

This TCR came from a woman aged 40 to 55 in good health. Some clones in this sample may be carry-over from other donors' samples. The sample comprised PBMCs.

CDR3 sequence reads: CATSSDGNQPQHF. CDR3 DNA sequence: TGTGCCACCAGCAGTGATGGCAATCAGCCCCAGCATTTT. The V call is TRBV15, the J call TRBJ1-5; D is uncertain. CDR3 length equals 13 residues. CDR1 is LNHNV and CDR2 is YYDKDF in the germline V gene (reference sequence). Deletions cut 3 bases from V and 2 bases from J, with 5 bases between.